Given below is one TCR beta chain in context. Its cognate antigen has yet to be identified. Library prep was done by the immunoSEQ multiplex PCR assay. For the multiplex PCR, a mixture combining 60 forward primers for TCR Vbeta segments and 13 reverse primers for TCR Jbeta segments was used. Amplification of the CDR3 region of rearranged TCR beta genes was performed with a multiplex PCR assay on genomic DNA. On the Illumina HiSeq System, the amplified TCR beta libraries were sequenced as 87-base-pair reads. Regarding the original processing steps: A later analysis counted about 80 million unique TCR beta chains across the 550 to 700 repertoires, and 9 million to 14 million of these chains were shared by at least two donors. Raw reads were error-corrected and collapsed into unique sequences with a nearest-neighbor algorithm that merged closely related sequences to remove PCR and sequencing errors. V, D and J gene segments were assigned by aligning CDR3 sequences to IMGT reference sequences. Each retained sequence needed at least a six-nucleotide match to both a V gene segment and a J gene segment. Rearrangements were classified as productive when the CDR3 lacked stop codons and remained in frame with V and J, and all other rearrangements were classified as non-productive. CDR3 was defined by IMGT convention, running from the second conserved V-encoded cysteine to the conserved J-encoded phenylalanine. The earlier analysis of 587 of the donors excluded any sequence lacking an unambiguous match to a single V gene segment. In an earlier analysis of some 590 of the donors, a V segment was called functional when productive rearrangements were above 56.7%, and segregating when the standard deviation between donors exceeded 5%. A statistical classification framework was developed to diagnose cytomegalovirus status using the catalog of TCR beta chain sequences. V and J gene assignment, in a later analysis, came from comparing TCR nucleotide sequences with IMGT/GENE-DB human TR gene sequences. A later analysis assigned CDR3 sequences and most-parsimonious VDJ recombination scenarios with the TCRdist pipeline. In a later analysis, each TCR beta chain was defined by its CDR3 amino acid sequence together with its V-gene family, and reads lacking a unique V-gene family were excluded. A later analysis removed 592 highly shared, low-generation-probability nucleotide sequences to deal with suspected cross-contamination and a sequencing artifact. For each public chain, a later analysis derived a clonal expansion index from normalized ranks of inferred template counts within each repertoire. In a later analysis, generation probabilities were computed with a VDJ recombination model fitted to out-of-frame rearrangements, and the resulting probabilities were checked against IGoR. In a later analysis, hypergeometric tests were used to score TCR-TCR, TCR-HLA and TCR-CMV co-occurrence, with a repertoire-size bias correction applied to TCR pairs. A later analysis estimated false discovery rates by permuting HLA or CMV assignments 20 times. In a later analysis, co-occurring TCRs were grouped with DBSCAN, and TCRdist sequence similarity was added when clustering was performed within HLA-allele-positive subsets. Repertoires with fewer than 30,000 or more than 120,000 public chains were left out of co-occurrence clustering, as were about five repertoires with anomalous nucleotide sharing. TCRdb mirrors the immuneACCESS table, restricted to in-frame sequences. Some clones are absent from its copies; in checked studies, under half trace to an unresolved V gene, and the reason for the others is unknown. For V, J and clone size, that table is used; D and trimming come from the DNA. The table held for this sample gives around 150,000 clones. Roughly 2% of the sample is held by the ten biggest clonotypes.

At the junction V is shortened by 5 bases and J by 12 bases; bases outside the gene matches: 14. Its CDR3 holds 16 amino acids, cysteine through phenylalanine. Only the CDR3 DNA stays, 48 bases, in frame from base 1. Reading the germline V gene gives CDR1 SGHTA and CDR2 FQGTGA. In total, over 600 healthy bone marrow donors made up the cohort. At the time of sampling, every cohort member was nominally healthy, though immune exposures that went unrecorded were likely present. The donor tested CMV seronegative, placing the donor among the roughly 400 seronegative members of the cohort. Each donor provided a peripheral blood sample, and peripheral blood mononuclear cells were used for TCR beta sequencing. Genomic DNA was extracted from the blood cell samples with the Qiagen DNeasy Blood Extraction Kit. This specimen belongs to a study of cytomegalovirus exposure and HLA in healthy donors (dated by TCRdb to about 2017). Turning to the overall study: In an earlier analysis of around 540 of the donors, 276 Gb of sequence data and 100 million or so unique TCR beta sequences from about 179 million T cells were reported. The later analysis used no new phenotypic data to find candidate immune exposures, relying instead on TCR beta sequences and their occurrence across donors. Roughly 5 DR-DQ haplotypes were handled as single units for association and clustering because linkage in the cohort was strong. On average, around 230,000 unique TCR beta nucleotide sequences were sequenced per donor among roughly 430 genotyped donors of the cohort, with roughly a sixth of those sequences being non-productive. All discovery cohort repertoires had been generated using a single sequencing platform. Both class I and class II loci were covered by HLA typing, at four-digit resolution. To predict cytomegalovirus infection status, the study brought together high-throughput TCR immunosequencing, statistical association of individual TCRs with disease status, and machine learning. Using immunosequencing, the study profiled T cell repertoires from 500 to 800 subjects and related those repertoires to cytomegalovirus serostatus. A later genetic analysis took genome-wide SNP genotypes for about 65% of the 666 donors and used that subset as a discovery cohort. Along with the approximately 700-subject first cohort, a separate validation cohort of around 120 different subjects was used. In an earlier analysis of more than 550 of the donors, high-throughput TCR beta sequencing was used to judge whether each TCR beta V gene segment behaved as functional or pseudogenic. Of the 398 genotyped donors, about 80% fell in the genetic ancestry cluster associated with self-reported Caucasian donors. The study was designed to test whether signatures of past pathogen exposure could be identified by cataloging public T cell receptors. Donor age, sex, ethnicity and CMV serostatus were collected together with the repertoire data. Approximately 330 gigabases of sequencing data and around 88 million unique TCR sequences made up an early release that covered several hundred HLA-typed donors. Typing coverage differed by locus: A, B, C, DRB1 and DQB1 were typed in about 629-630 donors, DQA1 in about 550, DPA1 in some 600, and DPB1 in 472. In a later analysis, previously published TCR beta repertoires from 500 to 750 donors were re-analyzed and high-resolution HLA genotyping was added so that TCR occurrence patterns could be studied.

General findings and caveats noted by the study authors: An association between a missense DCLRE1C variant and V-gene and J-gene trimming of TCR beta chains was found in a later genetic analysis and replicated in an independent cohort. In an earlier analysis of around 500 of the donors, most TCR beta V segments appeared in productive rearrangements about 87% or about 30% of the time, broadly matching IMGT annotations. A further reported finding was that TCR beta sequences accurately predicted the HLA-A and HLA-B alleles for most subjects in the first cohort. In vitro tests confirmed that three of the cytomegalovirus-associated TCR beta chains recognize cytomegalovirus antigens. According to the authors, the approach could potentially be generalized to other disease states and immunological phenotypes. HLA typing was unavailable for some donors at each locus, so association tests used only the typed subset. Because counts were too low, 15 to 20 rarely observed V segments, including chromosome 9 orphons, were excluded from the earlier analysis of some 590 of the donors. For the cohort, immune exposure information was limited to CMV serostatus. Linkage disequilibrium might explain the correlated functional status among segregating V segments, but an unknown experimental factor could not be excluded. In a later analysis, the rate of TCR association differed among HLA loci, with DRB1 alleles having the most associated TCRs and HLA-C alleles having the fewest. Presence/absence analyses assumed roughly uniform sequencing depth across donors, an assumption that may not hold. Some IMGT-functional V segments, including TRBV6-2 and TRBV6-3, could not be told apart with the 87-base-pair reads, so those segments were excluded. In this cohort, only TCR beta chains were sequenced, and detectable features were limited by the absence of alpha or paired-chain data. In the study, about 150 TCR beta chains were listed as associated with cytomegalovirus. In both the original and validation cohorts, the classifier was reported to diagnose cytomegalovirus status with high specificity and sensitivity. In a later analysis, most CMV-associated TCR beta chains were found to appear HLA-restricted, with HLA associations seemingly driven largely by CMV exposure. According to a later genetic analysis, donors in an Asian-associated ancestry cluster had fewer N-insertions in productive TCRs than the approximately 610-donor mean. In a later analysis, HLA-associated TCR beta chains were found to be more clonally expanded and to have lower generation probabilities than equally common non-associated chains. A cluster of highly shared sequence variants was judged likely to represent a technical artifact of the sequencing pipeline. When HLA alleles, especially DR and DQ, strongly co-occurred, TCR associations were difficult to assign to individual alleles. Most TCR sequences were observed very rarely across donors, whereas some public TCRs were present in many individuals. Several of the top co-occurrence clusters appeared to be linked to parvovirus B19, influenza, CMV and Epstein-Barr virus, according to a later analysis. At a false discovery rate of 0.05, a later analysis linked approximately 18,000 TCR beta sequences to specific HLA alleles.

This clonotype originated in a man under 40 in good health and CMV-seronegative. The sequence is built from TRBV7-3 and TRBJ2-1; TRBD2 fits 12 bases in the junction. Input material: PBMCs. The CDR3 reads CASSLRTSGTGCRQFF. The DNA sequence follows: TGTGCCAGCAGCCTCAGGACTAGCGGGACGGGGTGTAGGCAGTTCTTC.